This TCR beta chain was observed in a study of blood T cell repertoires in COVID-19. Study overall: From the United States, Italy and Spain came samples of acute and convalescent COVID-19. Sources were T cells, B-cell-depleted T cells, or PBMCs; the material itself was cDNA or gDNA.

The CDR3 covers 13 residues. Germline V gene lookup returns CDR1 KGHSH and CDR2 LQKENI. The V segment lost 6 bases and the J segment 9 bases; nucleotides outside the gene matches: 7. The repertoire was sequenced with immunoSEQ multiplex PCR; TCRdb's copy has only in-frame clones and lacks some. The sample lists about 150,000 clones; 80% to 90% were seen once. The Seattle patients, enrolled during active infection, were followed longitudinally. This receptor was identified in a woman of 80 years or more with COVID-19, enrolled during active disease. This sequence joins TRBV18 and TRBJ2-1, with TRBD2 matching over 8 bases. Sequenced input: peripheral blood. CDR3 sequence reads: CASSPDSGIEQFF. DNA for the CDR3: TGTGCCAGCTCCCCGGATAGCGGGATTGAGCAGTTCTTC.